A selection of T cell receptor beta chains follows, all from one sample in a study of T cell responses to AZD1222 COVID-19 vaccine. Data came from immunoSEQ multiplex PCR; TCRdb stores just in-frame clones and leaves some out. The sample has nearly 95,000 clones, over 75% seen once; the top ten hold about 2.5%. This sample comprised peripheral blood, obtained 28 days after the second AZD1222 dose. Receptors were obtained from an adult who received the AZD1222 COVID-19 vaccine. The CDR3 runs from the conserved cysteine through the conserved F or W. D genes are given only for firm matches. The listing skips clone size in some rows; elsewhere it reads once, few, many or a size class.

V gene	clone size	J gene	D gene	CDR3 protein	CDR3 DNA
TRBV7-8	.	TRBJ2-7	.	CASSLQDYSYEQYF	TGTGCCAGCAGCTTACAGGACTACTCCTACGAGCAGTACTTC
TRBV11-1	.	TRBJ2-7	.	CASSPSIQGYEQYF	TGTGCCAGCAGCCCCTCAATTCAGGGGTACGAGCAGTACTTC
TRBV11-2	.	TRBJ2-3	TRBD2	CASSLLRGAGPFTDTQYF	TGTGCCAGCAGCTTATTGAGGGGAGCGGGACCCTTCACAGATACGCAGTATTTT
TRBV6-5	.	TRBJ2-1	TRBD2	CASSPGTSGRNEQFF	TGTGCCAGCAGCCCCGGGACTAGCGGGAGGAATGAGCAGTTCTTC
TRBV6-4	.	TRBJ1-1	.	CASSEQLNTEAFF	TGTGCCAGCAGCGAACAGTTAAACACTGAAGCTTTCTTT
TRBV5-4	few	TRBJ1-1	.	CASSLADFRGLTNTEAFF	TGTGCCAGCAGCTTGGCTGATTTCCGGGGGTTGACGAACACTGAAGCTTTCTTT
TRBV6-6	medium-sized	TRBJ1-2	.	CASSYVGTYGYTF	TGTGCCAGCAGTTACGTAGGGACCTATGGCTACACCTTC
TRBV5-1	.	TRBJ2-3	.	CASSPTLNTQYF	TGCGCCAGCAGTCCGACCCTGAATACGCAGTATTTT
TRBV5-1	few	TRBJ2-4	.	CASSLVGWSIQYF	TGCGCCAGCAGCTTGGTCGGTTGGTCCATTCAGTACTTC
TRBV7-8	few	TRBJ1-2	TRBD1	CASSLATATGLYYGYTF	TGTGCCAGCAGCTTAGCGACGGCGACAGGGCTTTACTATGGCTACACCTTC
TRBV12-5	.	TRBJ2-7	TRBD1	CASGPGTGSYEQYF	TGTGCTAGTGGTCCAGGGACAGGCTCCTACGAGCAGTACTTC
TRBV7-2	few	TRBJ1-1	TRBD1	CASSLGGGGQGLLAFF	TGTGCCAGCAGCTTAGGTGGGGGGGGACAGGGGCTTTTGGCTTTCTTT
TRBV6-5	.	TRBJ1-2	.	CASNLQGSKGYTF	TGTGCCAGCAACCTACAGGGATCAAAGGGCTACACCTTC
TRBV10-1	.	TRBJ2-2	.	CASSKGLSTGELFF	TGCGCCAGCAGTAAGGGGCTAAGCACCGGGGAGCTGTTTTTT
TRBV7-3	.	TRBJ2-6	.	CASSLRPFSGANVLTF	TGTGCCAGCAGCTTGCGCCCCTTTAGTGGGGCCAACGTCCTGACTTTC
TRBV7-9	.	TRBJ2-7	TRBD1	CASSWDRGSAYEQYF	TGTGCCAGCAGTTGGGACAGGGGGTCGGCCTACGAGCAGTACTTC
TRBV19	.	TRBJ1-4	.	CASITTFTRSNEKLFF	TGTGCCAGTATCACAACCTTCACGAGATCTAATGAAAAACTGTTTTTT
TRBV7-9	.	TRBJ1-6	.	CASSWGGNNSPLHF	TGTGCCAGCAGCTGGGGCGGTAATAATTCACCCCTCCACTTT
TRBV6-2/TRBV6-3	.	TRBJ2-7	.	CASSYFSKHEQYF	TGTGCCAGCAGTTACTTTTCAAAGCACGAGCAGTACTTC
TRBV25-1	.	TRBJ1-2	TRBD1	CASSGQGAGGYTF	TGTGCCAGCAGCGGACAGGGGGCGGGTGGCTACACCTTC